This TCR beta chain is from a study of control samples from healthy donors and cancer patients. Some clones are missing from TCRdb's copy, which holds only in-frame ones; the method was immunoSEQ multiplex PCR. This table has around 67,000 clones, approximately 89% appearing once. Germline V gene data show CDR1 as ENHRY and CDR2 as SYGVKD. Trimming removed 7 bases at V and 4 bases at J, with 13 bases between. This CDR3 spans 13 amino acids. The sequence was collected from a man between 60 and 70 years old with colorectal cancer. The chain carries TRBV10-3 and TRBJ1-2, with D tentatively TRBD1 (6 bases). The sample consisted of PBMCs. The CDR3 coding sequence is TGTGCCATCAAGGGGGACGGAGTCTATGGCTACACCTTC. Translated: CAIKGDGVYGYTF.